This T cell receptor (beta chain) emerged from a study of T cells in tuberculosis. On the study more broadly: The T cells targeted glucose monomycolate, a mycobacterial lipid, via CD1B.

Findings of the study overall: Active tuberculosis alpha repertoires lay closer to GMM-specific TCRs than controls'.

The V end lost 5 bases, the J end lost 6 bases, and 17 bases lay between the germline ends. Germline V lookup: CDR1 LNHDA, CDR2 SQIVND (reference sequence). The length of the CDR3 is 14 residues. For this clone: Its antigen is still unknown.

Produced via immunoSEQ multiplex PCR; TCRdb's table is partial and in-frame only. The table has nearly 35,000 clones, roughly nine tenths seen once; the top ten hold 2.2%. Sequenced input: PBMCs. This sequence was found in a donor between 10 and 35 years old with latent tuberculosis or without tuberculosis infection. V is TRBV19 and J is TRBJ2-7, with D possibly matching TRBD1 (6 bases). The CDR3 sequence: CASSLTTGFLEQYF. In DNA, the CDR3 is TGTGCCAGTAGTTTGACCACAGGGTTCCTCGAGCAGTACTTC.